What follows are 27 T cell receptor beta chains derived from one specimen sequenced in a study of blood T cell repertoires in COVID-19 (dated by TCRdb to 2019 to 2021). Library preparation used the immunoSEQ multiplex PCR assay. TCRdb obtained this table from immuneACCESS and retained in-frame rearrangements with V and J assigned. These tables miss some clones; where compared with another copy, unresolved V genes account for less than half of the shortfall, and the remainder is unexplained. The sample profile shows approximately 210,000 clones; about nine tenths of them were found once. The ten biggest clones cover roughly 1.7% of the sample. Source material: peripheral blood. The receptors come from a man aged 70 or older with acute or convalescent COVID-19.

This chain joins TRBV19 and TRBJ2-5; D is uncertain. Germline CDR1 and CDR2: LNHDA and SQIVND (reference sequence). The CDR3 totals 13 residues. Between the trimmed V and J ends, which lost 4 bases and 5 bases, there was a span of 11 bases. DNA of the CDR3: TGTGCCAGTAGTACCTCCATCTACGAGACCCAGTACTTC. This sequence encodes CASSTSIYETQYF.

This clone was counted only a few times. The chain recombines TRBV6-2 or TRBV6-3 with TRBJ2-1; maybe TRBD2 (6 bases). Germline CDR1 reads MNHEY; CDR2 reads SVGEGT. V was pared by 6 bases and J by 6 bases, with 18 bases between. The CDR3 length is 15 residues. CDR3 in DNA: TGTGCCAGCAGCCAGGGACTGACCAGGACCAATGAGCAGTTCTTC. The encoded protein is CASSQGLTRTNEQFF.

This chain connects TRBV10-3 to TRBJ1-2; possible D gene TRBD1, 6 bases. Germline CDR1 ENHRY, CDR2 SYGVKD. The CDR3 extends over 15 amino acids. V was clipped by 4 bases and J by 4 bases, with 16 bases between them. The CDR3 region has the DNA TGTGCCATCAGTGGGGGGCACGGGCAGTTCTATGGCTACACCTTC. Translated, it gives CAISGGHGQFYGYTF.

The chain links TRBV7-9 to TRBJ1-2; D may be TRBD1 (5 bases). The CDR3 is made up of 15 amino acids. V was clipped by 1 base and J by 6 bases, with 15 bases between them. CDR1 is SEHNR, CDR2 FQNEAQ, per germline (reference sequence). CDR3 in amino acids: CASSLGGKLGDGYTF. The DNA for the CDR3 is TGTGCCAGCAGCTTAGGAGGCAAGCTAGGGGATGGCTACACCTTC.

This chain links TRBV9 with TRBJ1-6; 8 bases align to TRBD1. This CDR3 contains 14 residues. The V gene end was trimmed by 4 bases and the J gene end by 10 bases; junction bases not matched to a gene: 7. CDR1 and CDR2 (germline): SGDLS, YYNGEE. The CDR3 DNA reads as TGTGCCAGCAGCTCCCGACAGGGGCCCTCACCCCTCCACTTT. Its protein product is CASSSRQGPSPLHF.

This chain connects TRBV4-1 to TRBJ1-6; TRBD1 matches at 7 bases. J was trimmed by 5 bases and V by 3 bases; bases with no gene match: 4. The CDR3 loop spans 15 amino acids. Germline V gene lookup returns CDR1 MGHRA and CDR2 YSYEKL. This chain's CDR3 is CASSQGDRDNSPLHF. The CDR3 region has the DNA TGCGCCAGCAGCCAGGGGGACAGAGATAATTCACCCCTCCACTTT.

The chain joins TRBV3-1 (or the pseudogene TRBV3-2) to TRBJ1-5; 9 bases are shared with TRBD1. The CDR3 is made up of 16 amino acids. Germline V gene lookup returns CDR1 LGHDT and CDR2 YNNKEL (reference sequence). V shed 1 base and J 11 bases; nucleotides not matched to a gene: 12. The CDR3 is CASSQGAGQGFSSQHF. The DNA for the CDR3 is TGTGCCAGCAGCCAAGGGGCGGGACAGGGATTTTCGTCCCAGCATTTT.

The rearrangement uses TRBV9 and TRBJ2-2, with 10 bases matching TRBD2. The CDR3 spans 16 residues. J gave up 6 bases and V 2 bases, and 7 bases lay outside the gene matches. Germline-derived CDR1 and CDR2 are SGDLS and YYNGEE. In nucleotides, the CDR3 is TGTGCCAGCAGCGTTTCGCCTAGCGGGGGTTCCGGGGAGCTGTTTTTT. As protein: CASSVSPSGGSGELFF.

This CDR3 reads CASRVTSGSAYEQYF. CDR3 DNA sequence: TGTGCCAGCAGGGTAACTAGCGGGAGTGCTTACGAGCAGTACTTC. This chain uses TRBV6-5 with TRBJ2-7; 11 bases are shared with TRBD2. Germline assignment: CDR1 MNHEY and CDR2 SVGAGI. The CDR3 loop spans 15 amino acids. V lost 6 bases, J lost 4 bases, and 8 bases stayed unmatched.

The chain combines TRBV11-2 with TRBJ1-5; 9 bases agree with TRBD1. Trimming at V came to 5 bases and at J to 2 bases, leaving 4 bases not matched to a gene. The germline CDR1 and CDR2 sequences are SGHAT and FQNNGV. This CDR3 is built from 15 residues. The CDR3 spells CASSRGQGGNQPQHF. CDR3 coding DNA: TGTGCCAGCAGCAGGGGACAGGGCGGCAATCAGCCCCAGCATTTT.

The chain joins TRBV5-1 to TRBJ1-4, with D maybe TRBD1 (5 bases). Trimming removed 6 bases from V and 5 bases from J, with 17 bases in between. Germline V gives CDR1 SGHRS, CDR2 YFSETQ. This CDR3 contains 15 residues. The CDR3: CASNPGGGPNEKLFF. The CDR3 coding sequence is TGCGCCAGCAACCCCGGGGGGGGACCAAATGAAAAACTGTTTTTT.

This clone was observed a single time. The rearrangement joins TRBV19 to TRBJ1-5; 12 bases agree with TRBD1. Per the germline V gene, CDR1 is LNHDA and CDR2 is SQIVND (reference sequence). The CDR3 is made up of 16 amino acids. With 9 bases clipped from V and 6 bases from J, the junction kept 12 bases outside the gene matches. The CDR3 DNA sequence: TGTGCCAGCAGGGGACAGGGGGCTTTAGCAGGTCAGCCCCAGCATTTT. Amino acids: CASRGQGALAGQPQHF. Full variable domain (outside the CDR3, taken from reference TRBV19 and TRBJ1-5): DGGITQSPKYLFRKEGQNVTLSCEQNLNHDAMYWYRQDPGQGLRLIYYSQIVNDFQKGDIAEGYSVSREKKESFPLTVTSAQKNPTAFYLCASRGQGALAGQPQHFGDGTRLSIL.

This clone was recorded a few times. The genes are TRBV19 and TRBJ1-1; the D is unclear. CDR1 is LNHDA, CDR2 SQIVND, per germline (reference sequence). The V end lost 1 base, the J end lost 0 bases, and 6 bases lay between the germline ends. This CDR3 has 14 residues. This CDR3 reads CASSIGLLNTEAFF. In DNA, the CDR3 is TGTGCCAGTAGTATAGGTCTTCTGAACACTGAAGCTTTCTTT.

The chain couples TRBV29-1 to TRBJ2-7, with D maybe TRBD2 (6 bases). This CDR3 has 14 amino acids. The V gene's germline CDR1 is SQVTM and CDR2 ANQGSEA. The V end lost 4 bases, the J end lost 2 bases, and 15 bases lay between the germline ends. The chain's CDR3 is CSVGTGTVPYEQYF. CDR3 bases: TGCAGCGTTGGGACCGGGACTGTCCCCTACGAGCAGTACTTC.

The V and J genes are TRBV7-9 and TRBJ1-2; D ambiguous. The V end lost 10 bases, the J end lost 2 bases, and 5 bases lay between the germline ends. The germline gives CDR1 SEHNR, CDR2 FQNEAQ (reference sequence). The CDR3 consists of 10 residues. This chain's CDR3 is CATENYGYTF. For the CDR3, the DNA is TGTGCCACCGAGAACTATGGCTACACCTTC.

This sequence joins TRBV3-1 (or the pseudogene TRBV3-2) and TRBJ2-7; tentatively, D is TRBD2 (6 bases). Germline values: CDR1 LGHDT, CDR2 YNNKEL (reference sequence). CDR3 length: 13 residues. Trimming left V 1 base short and J 7 bases short, with 11 bases between. The CDR3 coding sequence is TGTGCCAGCAGCCAAGTCCCCAGCGGGGAGCAGTACTTC. As protein: CASSQVPSGEQYF.

This rearrangement joins TRBV7-2 to TRBJ2-7, with 14 bases identical to TRBD2. The CDR3 spans 17 residues. The V segment lost 3 bases and the J segment 4 bases; nucleotides outside the gene matches: 8. CDR1 SGHTA and CDR2 FQGNSA come from the germline V gene. CDR3 coding DNA: TGTGCCAGCAGCTTGGGGACTAGCGGGAGCTATCTGTACGAGCAGTACTTC. Translating it yields CASSLGTSGSYLYEQYF.

The chain employs TRBV28 and TRBJ1-4, with D possibly being TRBD1 (6 bases). Trimming cost V 1 base and J 5 bases, with 14 bases left between them. The CDR3 consists of 16 residues. Germline V CDR1 and CDR2: MDHEN, SYDVKM. The CDR3, as DNA: TGTGCCAGCAGTTTATCCGGACAGATGAACAATGAAAAACTGTTTTTT. It encodes CASSLSGQMNNEKLFF.

The rearrangement links TRBV28 to TRBJ1-2; 8 positions agree with TRBD1. The junction had 3 bases not matched to a gene; V was cut back by 6 bases and J by 6 bases. Per the germline V gene, CDR1 is MDHEN and CDR2 is SYDVKM. This CDR3 has 12 amino acids. The CDR3 DNA reads as TGTGCCAGCAGACCGACAGGGGATGGCTACACCTTC. This codes for CASRPTGDGYTF.

The rearrangement links TRBV11-2 to TRBJ2-3, with D possibly matching TRBD2 (5 bases). CDR1 and CDR2 from the germline V gene are SGHAT and FQNNGV. Trimming removed 6 bases from V and 3 bases from J, with 7 bases in between. The CDR3 length is 12 residues. The CDR3, as DNA: TGTGCCAGCAGAACTAGAACAGATACGCAGTATTTT. This sequence encodes CASRTRTDTQYF.

J is TRBJ2-7 and V is TRBV20-1; possible D gene TRBD1, 5 bases. The germline gives CDR1 DFQATT, CDR2 SNEGSKA (reference sequence). Trimming removed 6 bases at V and 9 bases at J, with 15 bases between. The CDR3 spans 11 residues. The CDR3 sequence: CSALDFTGQYF. CDR3 nucleotide sequence: TGCAGTGCCCTTGACTTCACAGGGCAGTACTTC.

V gene TRBV2 combines with J gene TRBJ2-7; D call uncertain. V dropped 6 bases and J dropped 3 bases, with 15 bases sitting between them. This CDR3 spans 14 amino acids. Germline loops: CDR1 SNHLY, CDR2 FYNNEI. The CDR3 protein is CASSDSRPRYEQYF. The DNA of the CDR3 is TGTGCCAGCAGCGACTCCCGGCCCCGCTACGAGCAGTACTTC.

The chain uses TRBV5-1 and TRBJ1-1; no clear D. Germline V lookup: CDR1 SGHRS, CDR2 YFSETQ. The CDR3 sequence is 14 residues long. The V end lost 4 bases, the J end lost 6 bases, and 16 bases lay between the germline ends. The CDR3 DNA reads as TGCGCCAGCAGCCTTGTCGGGCGGGATCCTGAAGCTTTCTTT. It codes for CASSLVGRDPEAFF.

This chain connects TRBV19 to TRBJ2-2, with D possibly matching TRBD1 (5 bases). The V end was cut by 3 bases, the J end by 5 bases, with 7 bases between. Germline-derived CDR1 and CDR2 are LNHDA and SQIVND (reference sequence). This CDR3 region has 13 residues. The CDR3 coding sequence is TGTGCCAGTAGTATCAGGGTAACCGGGGAGCTGTTTTTT. It yields the protein CASSIRVTGELFF.

The chain recombines TRBV11-2 with TRBJ1-1; 9 bases are a match to TRBD1. This CDR3 region has 13 residues. CDR1 SGHAT and CDR2 FQNNGV come from the germline V gene. Trimming cost V 5 bases and J 5 bases; bases outside gene matches: 3. For the CDR3, the DNA is TGTGCCAGCAGCCCCGACAGGGGGACTGAAGCTTTCTTT. As protein: CASSPDRGTEAFF.

The rearrangement joins TRBV11-2 to TRBJ2-1; the match to TRBD2 covers 10 bases. Germline V gene sequence: CDR1 SGHAT, CDR2 FQNNGV. J was trimmed by 1 base and V by 2 bases; bases with no gene match: 8. The CDR3 spans 18 residues. The CDR3, as DNA: TGTGCCAGCAGCTTACTGTCCTCTAGCGGGAGATCCTACAATGAGCAGTTCTTC. Protein: CASSLLSSSGRSYNEQFF.

This clone was found a few times. J is TRBJ2-1 and V is TRBV27, with D possibly matching TRBD1 (6 bases). This CDR3 has 14 residues. CDR1 is MNHEY, CDR2 SMNVEV, per germline (reference sequence). V gave up 7 bases and J gave up 3 bases, with 13 bases separating them. The CDR3 region is CASTAGVGYNEQFF. The CDR3 nucleotides are TGTGCCAGCACCGCAGGGGTGGGCTACAATGAGCAGTTCTTC.